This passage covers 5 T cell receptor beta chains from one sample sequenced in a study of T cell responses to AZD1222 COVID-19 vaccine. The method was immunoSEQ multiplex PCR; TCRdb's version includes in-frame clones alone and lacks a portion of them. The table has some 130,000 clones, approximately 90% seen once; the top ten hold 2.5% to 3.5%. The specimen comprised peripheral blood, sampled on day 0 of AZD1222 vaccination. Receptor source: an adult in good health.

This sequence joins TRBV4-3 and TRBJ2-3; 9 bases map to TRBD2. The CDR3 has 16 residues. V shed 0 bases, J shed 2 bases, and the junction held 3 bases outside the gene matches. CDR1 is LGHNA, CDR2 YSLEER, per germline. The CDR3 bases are TGCGCCAGCAGCCAAGAGACTAGCGGATACACAGATACGCAGTATTTT. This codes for CASSQETSGYTDTQYF.

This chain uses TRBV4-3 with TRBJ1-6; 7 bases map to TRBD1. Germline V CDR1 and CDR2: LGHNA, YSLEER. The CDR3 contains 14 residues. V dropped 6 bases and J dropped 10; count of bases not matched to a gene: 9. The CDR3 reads CASSPDRVRSPLHF. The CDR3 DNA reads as TGCGCCAGCAGTCCCGACAGGGTCCGGTCACCCCTCCACTTT.

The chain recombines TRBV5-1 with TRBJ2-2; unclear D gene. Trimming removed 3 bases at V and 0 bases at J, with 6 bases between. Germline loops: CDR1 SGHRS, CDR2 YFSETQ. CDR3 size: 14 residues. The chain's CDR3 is CASSSDPNTGELFF. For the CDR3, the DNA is TGCGCCAGCAGCTCCGACCCGAACACCGGGGAGCTGTTTTTT.

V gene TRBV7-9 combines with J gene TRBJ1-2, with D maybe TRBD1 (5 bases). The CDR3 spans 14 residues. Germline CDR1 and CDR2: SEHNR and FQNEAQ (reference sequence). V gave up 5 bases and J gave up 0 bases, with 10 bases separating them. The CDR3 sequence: CASSRQSANYGYTF. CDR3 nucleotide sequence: TGTGCCAGCAGCCGACAGTCAGCTAACTATGGCTACACCTTC.

CDR3 nucleotide sequence: TGTGCCAGCAGTCCCCGGACAGGGTCGGCTGGAAACACCATATATTTT. This gives the protein CASSPRTGSAGNTIYF. This chain uses TRBV28 with TRBJ1-3, with 8 bases that match TRBD1. This CDR3 has 16 amino acids. J gave up 2 bases and V 5 bases, and 8 bases lay outside the gene matches. Germline V CDR1 and CDR2: MDHEN, SYDVKM.